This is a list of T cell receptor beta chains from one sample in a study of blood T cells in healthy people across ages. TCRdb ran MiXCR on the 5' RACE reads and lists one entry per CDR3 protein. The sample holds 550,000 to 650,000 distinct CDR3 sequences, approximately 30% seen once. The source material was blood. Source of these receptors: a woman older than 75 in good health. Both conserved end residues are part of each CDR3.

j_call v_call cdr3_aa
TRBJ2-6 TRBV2 CASSEGALGTNVLTF
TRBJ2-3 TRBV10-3 CAISVRRDTDTQYF
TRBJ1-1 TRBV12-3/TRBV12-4 CASSSQGGGTEAFF
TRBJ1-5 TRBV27 CASSLTYSNQPQHF
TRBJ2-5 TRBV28 CASTLGGGRETQYF
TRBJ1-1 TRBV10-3 CAISGTGGRTEAFF
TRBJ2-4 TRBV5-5 CASSLQGVAKNIQYF
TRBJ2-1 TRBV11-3 CASSLEGLGNEQFF
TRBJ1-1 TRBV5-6 CASRGTGGTEAFF
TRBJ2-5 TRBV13 CASSFTGLGETQYF
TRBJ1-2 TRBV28 CASRWGASANYGYTF
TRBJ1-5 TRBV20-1 CSAPRYGTGSGQPQHF
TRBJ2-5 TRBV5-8 CASSLDRGSTGTQYF
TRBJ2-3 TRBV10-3 CAISEAWTSGGADTQYF
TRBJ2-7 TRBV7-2 CASTSRLAGTEQYF
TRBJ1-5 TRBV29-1 CSVARGQETQHF
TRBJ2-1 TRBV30 CAWEGTPGYNGQFF
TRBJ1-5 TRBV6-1 CASNLGQGKWPQHF
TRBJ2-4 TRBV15 CATSRRVDKNIQYF
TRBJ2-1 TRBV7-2 CASSSTSWTPSYNEQFF
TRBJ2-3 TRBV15 CATSRGLGGTDTQYF
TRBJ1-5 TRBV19 CASPGGEDQPQHF
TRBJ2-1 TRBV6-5 CTSRPGTGVREQFF
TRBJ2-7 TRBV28 CASSRPGQEYF
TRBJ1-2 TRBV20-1 CSAIGQGSGWHTF
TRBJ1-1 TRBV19 CASSTWGESNTEAFF